This T cell receptor beta chain was captured by sequencing in a study of chemoradiotherapy in HPV16-positive cancers. Some clones are missing from TCRdb's copy, which holds only in-frame ones; the method was immunoSEQ multiplex PCR. Among roughly 15,000 clones listed, over 70% were seen once. In its sample, this clone was seen once. Its antigen remains unidentified. Study results and limitations: Only a couple of HPV16-positive patients supplied the functional HPV-specificity definition. In HPV16-positive patients, HPV-responsive T-cell expansion tracked better recurrence-free survival.

The specimen was obtained from a patient who underwent chemoradiotherapy. This clonotype was obtained from a human donor with HPV-associated anogenital cancer.

This CDR3 is CASIRGPSTDTQYF. CDR3 DNA: TGTGCCAGCATACGAGGGCCGAGCACAGATACGCAGTATTTT. The gene calls are TRBV2 and TRBJ2-3, with D tentatively TRBD2 (5 bases). Germline V gene data show CDR1 as SNHLY and CDR2 as FYNNEI. This CDR3 is 14 amino acids long. V was pared by 7 bases and J by 0 bases, with 11 bases between.